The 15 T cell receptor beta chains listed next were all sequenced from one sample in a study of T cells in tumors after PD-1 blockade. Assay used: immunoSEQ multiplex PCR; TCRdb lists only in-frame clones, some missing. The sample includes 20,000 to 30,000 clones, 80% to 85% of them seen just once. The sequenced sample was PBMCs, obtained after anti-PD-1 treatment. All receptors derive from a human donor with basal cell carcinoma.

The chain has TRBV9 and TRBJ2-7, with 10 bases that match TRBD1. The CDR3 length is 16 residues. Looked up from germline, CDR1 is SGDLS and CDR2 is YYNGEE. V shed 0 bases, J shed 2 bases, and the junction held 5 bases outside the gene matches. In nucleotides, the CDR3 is TGTGCCAGCAGCGTAGAAGGGACAGGGGCTACCTACGAGCAGTACTTC. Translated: CASSVEGTGATYEQYF. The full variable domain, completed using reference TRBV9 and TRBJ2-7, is DSGVTQTPKHLITATGQRVTLRCSPRSGDLSVYWYQQSLDQGLQFLIQYYNGEERAKGNILERFSAQQFPDLHSELNLSSLELGDSALYFCASSVEGTGATYEQYFGPGTRLTVT.

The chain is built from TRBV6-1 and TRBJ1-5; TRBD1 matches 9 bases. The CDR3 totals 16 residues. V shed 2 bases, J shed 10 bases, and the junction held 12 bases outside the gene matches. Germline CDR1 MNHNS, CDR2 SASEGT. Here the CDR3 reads CASSETPGTGFNPQHF. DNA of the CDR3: TGTGCCAGCAGTGAAACGCCCGGGACAGGGTTTAATCCCCAGCATTTT.

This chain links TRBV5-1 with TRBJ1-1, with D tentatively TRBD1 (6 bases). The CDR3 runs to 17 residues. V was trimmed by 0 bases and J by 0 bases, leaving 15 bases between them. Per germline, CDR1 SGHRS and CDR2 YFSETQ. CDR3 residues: CASSLGRGTPMNTEAFF. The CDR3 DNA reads TGCGCCAGCAGCTTGGGCAGGGGCACCCCGATGAACACTGAAGCTTTCTTT.

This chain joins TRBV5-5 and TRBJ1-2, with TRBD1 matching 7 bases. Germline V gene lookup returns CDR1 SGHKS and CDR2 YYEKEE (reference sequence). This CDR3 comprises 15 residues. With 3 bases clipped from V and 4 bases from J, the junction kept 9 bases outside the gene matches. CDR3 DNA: TGTGCCAGCAGCTCAGGAGCAGGGGGAGGCTATGGCTACACCTTC. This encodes CASSSGAGGGYGYTF.

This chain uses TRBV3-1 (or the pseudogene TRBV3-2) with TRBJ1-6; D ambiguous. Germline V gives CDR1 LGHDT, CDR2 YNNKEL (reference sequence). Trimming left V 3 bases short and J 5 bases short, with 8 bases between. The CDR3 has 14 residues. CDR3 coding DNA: TGTGCCAGCAGCCACCGCAGTAATAATTCACCCCTCCACTTT. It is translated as CASSHRSNNSPLHF.

This CDR3 reads CASSQSQVGEQFF. As DNA, the CDR3 is TGTGCCAGCAGCCAATCCCAGGTTGGTGAGCAGTTCTTC. The rearrangement uses TRBV3-1 (or the pseudogene TRBV3-2) and TRBJ2-1; D is undetermined. Trimming removed 2 bases from V and 9 bases from J, with 11 bases in between. The CDR3 spans 13 residues. The germline CDR1 and CDR2 sequences are LGHDT and YNNKEL (reference sequence).

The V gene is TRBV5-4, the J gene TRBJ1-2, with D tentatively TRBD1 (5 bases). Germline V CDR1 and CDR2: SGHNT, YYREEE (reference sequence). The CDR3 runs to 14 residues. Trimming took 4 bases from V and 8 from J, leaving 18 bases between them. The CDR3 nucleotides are TGTGCCAGCAGCACAGAATTCCCCGGGGCCGGCTACACCTTC. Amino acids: CASSTEFPGAGYTF.

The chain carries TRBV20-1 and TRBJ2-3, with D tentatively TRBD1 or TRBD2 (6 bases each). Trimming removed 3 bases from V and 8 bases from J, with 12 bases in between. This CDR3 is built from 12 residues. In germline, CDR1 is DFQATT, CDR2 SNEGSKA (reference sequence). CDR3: CSASPEGGTQYF. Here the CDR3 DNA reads TGCAGTGCTAGTCCTGAGGGGGGTACGCAGTATTTT.

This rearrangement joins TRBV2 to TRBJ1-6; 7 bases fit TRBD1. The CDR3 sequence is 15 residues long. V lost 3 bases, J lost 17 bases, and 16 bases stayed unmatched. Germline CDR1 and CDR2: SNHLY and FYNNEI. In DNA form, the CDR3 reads TGTGCCAGCAGTGAGGAAGATGACAGGGAGGGGGTGGTCCACTTT. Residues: CASSEEDDREGVVHF.

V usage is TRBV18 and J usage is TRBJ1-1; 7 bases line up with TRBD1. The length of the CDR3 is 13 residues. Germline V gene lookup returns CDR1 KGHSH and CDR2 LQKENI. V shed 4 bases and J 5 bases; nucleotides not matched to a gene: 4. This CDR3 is CASSLTGRTEAFF. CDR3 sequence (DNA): TGTGCCAGCTCACTGACAGGGAGGACTGAAGCTTTCTTT.

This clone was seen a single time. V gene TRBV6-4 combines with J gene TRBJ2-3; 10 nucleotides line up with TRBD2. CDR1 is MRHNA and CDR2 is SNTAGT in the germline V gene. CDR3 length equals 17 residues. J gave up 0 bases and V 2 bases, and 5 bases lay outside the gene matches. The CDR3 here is CASSDGSSGGSTDTQYF. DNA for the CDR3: TGTGCCAGCAGTGACGGAAGTAGCGGGGGGAGCACAGATACGCAGTATTTT.

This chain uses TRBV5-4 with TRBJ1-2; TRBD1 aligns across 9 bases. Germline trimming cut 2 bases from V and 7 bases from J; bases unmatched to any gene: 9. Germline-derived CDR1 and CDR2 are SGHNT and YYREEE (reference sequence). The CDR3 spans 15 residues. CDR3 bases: TGTGCCAGCAGCTTCCTACAGGGGGCGAAAGCTGGCTACACCTTC. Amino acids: CASSFLQGAKAGYTF.

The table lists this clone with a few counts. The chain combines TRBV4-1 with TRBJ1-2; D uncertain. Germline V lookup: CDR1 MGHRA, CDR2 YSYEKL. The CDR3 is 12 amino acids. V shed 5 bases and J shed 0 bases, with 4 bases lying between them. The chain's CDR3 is CASSAANYGYTF. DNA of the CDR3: TGCGCCAGCAGCGCAGCTAACTATGGCTACACCTTC.

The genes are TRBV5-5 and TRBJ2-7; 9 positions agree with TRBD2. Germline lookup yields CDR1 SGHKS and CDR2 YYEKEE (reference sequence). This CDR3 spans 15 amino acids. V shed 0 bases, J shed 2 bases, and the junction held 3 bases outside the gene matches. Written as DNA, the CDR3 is TGTGCCAGCAGCTTGGAGCTAGCGGGGCCCTACGAGCAGTACTTC. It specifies CASSLELAGPYEQYF.

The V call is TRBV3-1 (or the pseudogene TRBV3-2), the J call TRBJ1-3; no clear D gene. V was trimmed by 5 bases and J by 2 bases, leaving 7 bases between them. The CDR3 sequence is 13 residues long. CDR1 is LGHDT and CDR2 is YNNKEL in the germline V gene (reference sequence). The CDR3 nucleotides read TGTGCCAGCAGCTTCGGGACTGGAAACACCATATATTTT. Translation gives CASSFGTGNTIYF.